Included here is one TCR beta chain sequence, with context. The target antigen is unknown. The sample originates from a study of T cell responses to AZD1222 COVID-19 vaccine. Study-level points and caveats: Every sample of the repertoires postdated the peak T cell response. Females outnumbered males among donors, who were mostly white British; clonal diversity was possibly underestimated. Within unmutated variant regions lay the reported targets of nearly half of spike-specific TCRs. Distributed over spike, vaccine-associated CD4 TCRs predominated at 160-218 and 743-854.

This CDR3 comprises 16 residues. Germline CDR1 MNHEY, CDR2 SVGAGI. Trimming removed 2 bases from V and 1 base from J, with 14 bases in between. Libraries were prepared by immunoSEQ multiplex PCR; TCRdb keeps only in-frame clonotypes and omits some of them. Of about 110,000 clones in the sample, about four fifths were seen once. This chain uses TRBV6-5 with TRBJ1-2; TRBD1 might be the D (5 bases). The sequence derives from an adult in good health. The source material was peripheral blood, sampled on day 0 of AZD1222 vaccination. CDR3 protein: CASSYRRDGVNYGYTF. CDR3 coding DNA: TGTGCCAGCAGTTACCGCCGGGACGGTGTTAACTATGGCTACACCTTC.